These 6 T cell receptor beta chains were all obtained from the same sample, sequenced in a study of cytotoxic CD8 clonotypes in ibrutinib-treated CLL. The data were produced by immunoSEQ multiplex PCR, yet TCRdb's version contains in-frame clones alone and is incomplete. The table lists 35,000 or so clones, roughly two thirds of them singletons, with 16% in the top ten. Sequencing was performed on PBMCs, taken at disease progression, from a patient treated with ibrutinib. These receptor sequences come from a human donor with chronic lymphocytic leukemia.

This sequence joins TRBV11-3 and TRBJ1-1; no clear D. This CDR3 has 13 amino acids. The V end was cut by 0 bases, the J end by 3 bases, with 5 bases between. Germline V gene sequence: CDR1 SGHNT, CDR2 YENEEA. CDR3 protein: CASSLEADTEAFF. CDR3 sequence (DNA): TGTGCCAGCAGCTTAGAGGCCGACACTGAAGCTTTCTTT.

The V gene is TRBV5-1, the J gene TRBJ2-7, with 8 bases matching TRBD1. V lost 0 bases and J lost 1; bases outside the gene matches: 6. The CDR3 covers 16 residues. CDR1 and CDR2 from the germline V gene are SGHRS and YFSETQ. Here the CDR3 reads CASSLEVGTGSYEQYF. The CDR3 nucleotides read TGCGCCAGCAGCTTGGAAGTCGGGACAGGTTCCTACGAGCAGTACTTC.

The chain links TRBV5-1 to TRBJ1-1; possibly TRBD1 for D (5 bases). CDR3 length: 14 amino acids. V was clipped by 1 base and J by 4 bases, with 11 bases between them. Germline V lookup: CDR1 SGHRS, CDR2 YFSETQ. CDR3 in DNA: TGCGCCAGCAGCTTGTGGGGCGAGGGCACTGAAGCTTTCTTT. This translates into CASSLWGEGTEAFF.

The chain carries TRBV4-1 and TRBJ2-3; D is ambiguous. Trimming stripped 6 bases from V and 5 bases from J, with 12 bases between. Germline V gives CDR1 MGHRA, CDR2 YSYEKL. This CDR3 has 13 residues. The CDR3 DNA sequence: TGCGCCAGCAGATTAGGTCCGGGAGATACGCAGTATTTT. It yields the protein CASRLGPGDTQYF.

V is TRBV15 and J is TRBJ1-2, with a possible D match to TRBD1 (5 bases). V was shortened by 5 bases and J by 2 bases, with 9 bases between the two germline ends. The CDR3 is 13 residues long. Germline assignment: CDR1 LNHNV and CDR2 YYDKDF (reference sequence). In nucleotides, the CDR3 is TGTGCCACCAGCTCGGGACGGAACTATGGCTACACCTTC. Its translation is CATSSGRNYGYTF.

Here the CDR3 reads CASSSGGADTGELFF. The CDR3 nucleotides are TGTGCCAGCAGCTCCGGGGGGGCGGACACCGGGGAGCTGTTTTTT. The chain combines TRBV5-4 with TRBJ2-2; TRBD2 matches at 8 bases. The CDR3 runs to 15 residues. Looked up from germline, CDR1 is SGHNT and CDR2 is YYREEE (reference sequence). V lost 3 bases, J lost 3 bases, and 4 bases stayed unmatched.